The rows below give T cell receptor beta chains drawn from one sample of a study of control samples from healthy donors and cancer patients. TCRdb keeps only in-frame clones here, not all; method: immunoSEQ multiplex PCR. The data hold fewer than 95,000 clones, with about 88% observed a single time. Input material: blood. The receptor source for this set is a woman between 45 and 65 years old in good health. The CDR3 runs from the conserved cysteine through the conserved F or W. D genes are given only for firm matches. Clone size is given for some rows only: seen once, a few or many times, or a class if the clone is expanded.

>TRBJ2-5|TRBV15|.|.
TGTGCCACCAGCCGGCAGGGGATACAAGAGACCCAGTACTTC
CATSRQGIQETQYF
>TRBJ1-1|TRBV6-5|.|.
TGTGCCAGCAGTTACTGGGTGGACACTGAAGCTTTCTTT
CASSYWVDTEAFF
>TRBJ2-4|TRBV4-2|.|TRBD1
TGTGCCAGCAGCCAAGTGGGGACAGACAAAAACATTCAGTACTTC
CASSQVGTDKNIQYF
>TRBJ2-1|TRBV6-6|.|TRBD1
TGTGCCAGCAGTTTTAGGGGGCTGGGCAATGAGCAGTTCTTC
CASSFRGLGNEQFF
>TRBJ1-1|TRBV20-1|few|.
TGCAGTGCCGAGGGGGACACTGAAGCTTTCTTT
CSAEGDTEAFF
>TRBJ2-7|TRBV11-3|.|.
TGTGCCAGCAGCTTAATCGCTAGCGCAGACTACGAGCAGTACTTC
CASSLIASADYEQYF
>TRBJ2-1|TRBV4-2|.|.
TGTGCCAGCAGCCAAGACCAAGGGTTCGATGAGCAGTTCTTC
CASSQDQGFDEQFF
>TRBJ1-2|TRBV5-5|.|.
TGTGCCAGCAGCTTGGGAACAGCAACTAACTATGGCTACACCTTC
CASSLGTATNYGYTF
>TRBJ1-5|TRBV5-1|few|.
TGCGCCAGCAGCTTGGGCCTTGACAGCAATCAGCCCCAGCATTTT
CASSLGLDSNQPQHF
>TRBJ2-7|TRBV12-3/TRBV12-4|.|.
TGTGCCAGCAGGTCCCATGGGCCCTACGAGCAGTACTTC
CASRSHGPYEQYF
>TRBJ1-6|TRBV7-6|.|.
TGTGCCAGCAGCTTAGCCCCACCGGGCAAGAGTAATTCACCCCTCCACTTT
CASSLAPPGKSNSPLHF